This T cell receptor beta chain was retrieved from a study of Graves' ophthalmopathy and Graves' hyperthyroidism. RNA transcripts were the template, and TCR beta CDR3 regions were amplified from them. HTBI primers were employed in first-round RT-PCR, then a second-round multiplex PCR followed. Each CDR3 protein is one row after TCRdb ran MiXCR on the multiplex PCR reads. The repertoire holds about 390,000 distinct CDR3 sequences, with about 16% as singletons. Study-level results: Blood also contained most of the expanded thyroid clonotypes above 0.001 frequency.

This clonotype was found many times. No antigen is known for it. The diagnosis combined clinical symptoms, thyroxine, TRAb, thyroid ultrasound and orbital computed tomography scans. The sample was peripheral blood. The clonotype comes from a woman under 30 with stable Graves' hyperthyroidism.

The CDR3 here is CASSEESGWNIQYF. The CDR3 region has the DNA TGTGCCAGCAGTGAAGAATCAGGGTGGAACATTCAGTACTTC. The rearrangement joins TRBV2 to TRBJ2-4; a weak D match, TRBD1 (5 bases). The ends were cut back, 1 base at V and 7 bases at J, with 11 bases in the middle. Germline CDR1 SNHLY, CDR2 FYNNEI. The CDR3 sequence is 14 residues long.